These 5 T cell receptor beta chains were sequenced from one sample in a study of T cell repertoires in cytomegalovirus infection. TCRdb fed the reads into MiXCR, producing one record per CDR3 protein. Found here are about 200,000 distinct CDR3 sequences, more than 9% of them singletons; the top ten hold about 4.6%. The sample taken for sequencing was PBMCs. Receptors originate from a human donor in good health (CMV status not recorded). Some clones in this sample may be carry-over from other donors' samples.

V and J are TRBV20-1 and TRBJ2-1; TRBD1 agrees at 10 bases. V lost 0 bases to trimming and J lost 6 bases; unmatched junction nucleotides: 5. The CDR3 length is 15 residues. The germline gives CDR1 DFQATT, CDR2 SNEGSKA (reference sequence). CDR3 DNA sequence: TGCAGTGCTAGAGATGGGACAGGGGTGAGCAATGAGCAGTTCTTC. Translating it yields CSARDGTGVSNEQFF.

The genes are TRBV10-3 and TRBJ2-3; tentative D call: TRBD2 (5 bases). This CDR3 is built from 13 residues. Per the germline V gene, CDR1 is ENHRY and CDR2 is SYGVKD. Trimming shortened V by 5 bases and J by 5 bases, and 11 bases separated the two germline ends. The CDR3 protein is CAISISEGDTQYF. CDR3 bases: TGTGCCATCAGTATTAGCGAGGGAGATACGCAGTATTTT.

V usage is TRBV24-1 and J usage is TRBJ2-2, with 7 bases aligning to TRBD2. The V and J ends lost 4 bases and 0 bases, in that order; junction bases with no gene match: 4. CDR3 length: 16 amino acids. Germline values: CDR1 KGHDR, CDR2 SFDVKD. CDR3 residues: CATSDRDYSNTGELFF. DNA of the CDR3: TGTGCCACCAGTGACCGGGACTACTCGAACACCGGGGAGCTGTTTTTT.

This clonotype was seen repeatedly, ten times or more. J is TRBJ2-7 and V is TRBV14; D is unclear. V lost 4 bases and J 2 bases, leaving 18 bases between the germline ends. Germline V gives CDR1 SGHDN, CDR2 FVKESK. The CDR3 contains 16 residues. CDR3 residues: CASSRGTDYYPYEQYF. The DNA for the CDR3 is TGTGCCAGCAGCCGAGGAACAGATTATTATCCCTACGAGCAGTACTTC.

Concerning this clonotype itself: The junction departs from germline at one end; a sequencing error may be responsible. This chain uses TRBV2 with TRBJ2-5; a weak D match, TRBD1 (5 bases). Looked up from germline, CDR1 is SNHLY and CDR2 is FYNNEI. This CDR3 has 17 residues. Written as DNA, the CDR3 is TGTGCCAGCAGTGAACCCAGGGAAAGCACTTTCCAAGAGACCCGGTACTTC. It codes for CASSEPRESTFQETRYF.